This T cell receptor beta chain emerged from a study of control samples from healthy donors and cancer patients. This CDR3 has 19 amino acids. The method was immunoSEQ multiplex PCR; TCRdb's version includes in-frame clones alone and lacks a portion of them. The data show about 79,000 clones, 80% to 95% seen once. The chain uses TRBV21-1 and TRBJ2-3; TRBD1, the table's D call, was not compared with the DNA. TRBV21-1 is a recognized pseudogene. Sequenced: PBMCs. The origin of this receptor is a woman aged 40 to 55 with lung cancer. Here the CDR3 DNA reads TGTGCCAGCAGTCTCGAAGTGGAAAAACAGGTGTCGGGCACAGATACGCAGTATTTT. It specifies CASSLEVEKQVSGTDTQYF.